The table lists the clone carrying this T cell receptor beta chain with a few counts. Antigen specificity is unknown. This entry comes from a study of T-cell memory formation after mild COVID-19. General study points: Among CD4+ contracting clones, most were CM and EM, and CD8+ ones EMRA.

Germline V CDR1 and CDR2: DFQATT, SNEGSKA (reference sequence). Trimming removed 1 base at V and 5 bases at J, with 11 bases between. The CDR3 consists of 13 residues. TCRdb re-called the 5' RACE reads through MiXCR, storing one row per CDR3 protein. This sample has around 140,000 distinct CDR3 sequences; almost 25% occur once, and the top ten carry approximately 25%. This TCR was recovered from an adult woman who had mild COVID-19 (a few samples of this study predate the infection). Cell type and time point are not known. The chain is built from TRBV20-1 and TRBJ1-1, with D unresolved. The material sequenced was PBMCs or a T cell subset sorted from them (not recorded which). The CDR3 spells CSARATGGTEAFF. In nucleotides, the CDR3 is TGCAGTGCTAGAGCAACGGGCGGGACTGAAGCTTTCTTT.